This TCR beta chain was found in a study of vaccination effects on CD4 cells after COVID-19. Study findings and constraints: Common cold coronaviruses were cross-recognized by only 1 of 255 vaccine-induced clones in healthy vaccinees.

Clones were read by immunoSEQ multiplex PCR, and TCRdb kept only the in-frame ones, dropping some. The table lists more than 50,000 clones, about four fifths of them singletons, with roughly 2.7% in the top ten. The germline CDR1 and CDR2 sequences are MNHEY and SMNVEV (reference sequence). V was cut by 5 bases and J by 7 bases, with 24 bases left in between. The CDR3 is 18 amino acids. Antigen-specific CD4+ T cell clonotypes were called by their expansion after viral peptide-pool culture in ViraFEST. Investigators separated out CD4+ T cells once around 9 days of culture had passed. About this clone: Its antigen is currently unknown.

The sample was CD4+ T cells from PBMCs cultured with HCoV-229E spike peptides, taken before COVID-19 vaccination. This chain connects TRBV27 to TRBJ1-6; D gene uncertain. The source is a human donor who received a COVID-19 vaccine. CDR3 in DNA: TGTGCCAGCAGTCCCCGACCCCTCAACCCGGTCGCGAATTCACCCCTCCACTTT. Residues: CASSPRPLNPVANSPLHF.